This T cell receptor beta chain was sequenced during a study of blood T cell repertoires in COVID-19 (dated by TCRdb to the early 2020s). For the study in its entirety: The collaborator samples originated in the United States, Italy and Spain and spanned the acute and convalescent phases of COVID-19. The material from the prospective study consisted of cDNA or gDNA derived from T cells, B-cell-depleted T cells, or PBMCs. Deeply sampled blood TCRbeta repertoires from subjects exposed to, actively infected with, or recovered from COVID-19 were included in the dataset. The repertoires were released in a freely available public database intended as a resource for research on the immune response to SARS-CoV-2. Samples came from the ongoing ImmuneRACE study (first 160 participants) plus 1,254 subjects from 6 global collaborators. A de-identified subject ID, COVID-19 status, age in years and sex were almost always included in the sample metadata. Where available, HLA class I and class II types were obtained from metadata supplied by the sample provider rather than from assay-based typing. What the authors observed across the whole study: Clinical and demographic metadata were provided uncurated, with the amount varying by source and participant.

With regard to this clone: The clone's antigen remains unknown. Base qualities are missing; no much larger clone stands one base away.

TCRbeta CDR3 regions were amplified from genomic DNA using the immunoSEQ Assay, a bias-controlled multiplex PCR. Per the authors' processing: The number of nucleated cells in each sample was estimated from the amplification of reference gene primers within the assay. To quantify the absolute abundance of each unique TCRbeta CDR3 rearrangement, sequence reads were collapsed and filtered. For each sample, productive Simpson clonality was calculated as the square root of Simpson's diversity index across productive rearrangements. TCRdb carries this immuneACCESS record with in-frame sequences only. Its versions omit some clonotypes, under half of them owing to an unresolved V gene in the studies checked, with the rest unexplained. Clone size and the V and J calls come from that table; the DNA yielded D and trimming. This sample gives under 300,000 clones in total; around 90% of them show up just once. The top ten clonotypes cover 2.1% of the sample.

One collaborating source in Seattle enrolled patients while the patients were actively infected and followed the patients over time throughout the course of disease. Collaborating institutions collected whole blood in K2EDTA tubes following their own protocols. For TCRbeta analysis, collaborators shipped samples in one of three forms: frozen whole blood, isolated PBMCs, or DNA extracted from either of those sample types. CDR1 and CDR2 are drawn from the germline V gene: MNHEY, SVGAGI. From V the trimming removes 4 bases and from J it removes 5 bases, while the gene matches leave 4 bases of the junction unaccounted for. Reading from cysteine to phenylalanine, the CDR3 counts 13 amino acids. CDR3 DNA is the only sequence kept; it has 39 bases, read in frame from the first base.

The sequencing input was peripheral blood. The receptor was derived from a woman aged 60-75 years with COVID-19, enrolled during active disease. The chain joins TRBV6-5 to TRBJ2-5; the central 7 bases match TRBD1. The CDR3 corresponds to CASSLGGRETQYF. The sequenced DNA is TGTGCCAGCAGTTTAGGGGGCAGGGAGACCCAGTACTTC.